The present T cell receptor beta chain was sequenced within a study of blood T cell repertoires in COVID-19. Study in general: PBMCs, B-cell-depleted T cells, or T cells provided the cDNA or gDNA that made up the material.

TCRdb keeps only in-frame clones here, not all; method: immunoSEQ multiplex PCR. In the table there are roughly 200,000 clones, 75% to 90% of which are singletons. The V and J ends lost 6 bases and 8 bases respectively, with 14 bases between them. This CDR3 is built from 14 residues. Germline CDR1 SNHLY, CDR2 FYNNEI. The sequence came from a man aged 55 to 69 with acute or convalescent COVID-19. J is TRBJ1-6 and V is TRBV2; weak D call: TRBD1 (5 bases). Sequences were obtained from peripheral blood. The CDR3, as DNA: TGTGCCAGCAGCTTCGGGGGGAGACATTCACCCCTCCACTTT. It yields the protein CASSFGGRHSPLHF.